Here is one T cell receptor beta chain with its context. Antigen specificity is unknown. This sample stems from a study of graft-versus-host responses after intestinal transplantation. Study at large: The whole recipient group had anti-thymocyte globulin induction followed by tacrolimus and steroids for roughly 3 years. Study results and limitations: Analysis identified GvH clones in recipient marrow, with some appearing first in ileum or blood.

The method was immunoSEQ multiplex PCR; TCRdb's version includes in-frame clones alone and lacks a portion of them. This sample yields about 89,000 clones, of which 85% to 95% are seen a single time; approximately 0.2% belongs to the top ten. Deletions cut 2 bases from V and 4 bases from J, with 5 bases between. Germline V lookup: CDR1 MNHNS, CDR2 SASEGT. CDR3 length: 12 residues. This receptor was identified in a human donor who was the organ donor for an intestinal transplant. The starting material was unstimulated CD4+ T cells sorted from spleen or lymph node cells, obtained before transplant. This sequence joins TRBV6-1 and TRBJ2-5; maybe TRBD1 (5 bases). The CDR3 bases are TGTGCCAGCAGTGAACAGGGAGAGACCCAGTACTTC. Protein product: CASSEQGETQYF.